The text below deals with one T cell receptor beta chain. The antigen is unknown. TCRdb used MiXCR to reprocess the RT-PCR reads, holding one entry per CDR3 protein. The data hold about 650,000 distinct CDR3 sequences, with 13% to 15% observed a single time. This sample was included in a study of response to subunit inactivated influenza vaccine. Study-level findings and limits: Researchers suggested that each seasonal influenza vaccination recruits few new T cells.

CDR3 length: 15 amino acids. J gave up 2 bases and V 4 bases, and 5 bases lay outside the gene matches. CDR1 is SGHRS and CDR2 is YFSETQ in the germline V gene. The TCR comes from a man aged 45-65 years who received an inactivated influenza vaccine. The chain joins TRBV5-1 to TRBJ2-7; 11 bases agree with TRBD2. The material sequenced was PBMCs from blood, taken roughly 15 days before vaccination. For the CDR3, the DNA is TGCGCCAGCAGCAAGGGGACTAGCGGCCCCTACGAGCAGTACTTC. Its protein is CASSKGTSGPYEQYF.